This entry lists 17 T cell receptor beta chains sequenced from one sample in a study of vaccination and CD4 T cells after COVID-19. From the PCR reads, TCRdb called clonotypes with MiXCR, one entry per CDR3 protein. The data hold about 21,000 distinct CDR3 sequences, with more than 45% observed a single time. Sequencing used CD4+ T cells from blood, obtained before SARS-CoV-2 vaccination. These receptors came from a human donor who had recovered from COVID-19.

This chain links TRBV7-6 with TRBJ2-1, with TRBD1 matching over 7 bases. Germline-derived CDR1 and CDR2 are SGHVS and FNYEAQ. The CDR3 has 18 amino acids. V shed 1 base and J 0 bases; nucleotides not matched to a gene: 9. CDR3 residues: CASSLEEPGQSSYNEQFF. CDR3 bases: TGTGCCAGCAGCTTAGAAGAACCGGGACAGAGCTCCTACAATGAGCAGTTCTTC.

A few counts support this clonotype. Here the CDR3 reads CASRVDRSQPQHF. The CDR3 DNA is TGTGCCAGCAGGGTCGACCGAAGTCAGCCCCAGCATTTT. The J gene is TRBJ1-5, the V gene TRBV28; D is ambiguous. CDR1 is MDHEN, CDR2 SYDVKM, per germline. CDR3 length: 13 residues. V was clipped by 6 bases and J by 6 bases, with 12 bases between them.

The chain carries TRBV7-8 and TRBJ2-3; D ambiguous. CDR3 length: 13 residues. Germline V gene lookup returns CDR1 SGHVS and CDR2 FQNEAQ. Trimming removed 0 bases at V and 4 bases at J, with 5 bases between. The CDR3 DNA is TGTGCCAGCAGCTTAGCTGTTGCAGATACGCAGTATTTT. As protein: CASSLAVADTQYF.

J is TRBJ1-2 and V is TRBV5-4; tentatively, D is TRBD1 (5 bases). The CDR3 runs 15 residues. Germline V gene sequence: CDR1 SGHNT, CDR2 YYREEE (reference sequence). Trimming took off 6 bases at V and 2 bases at J, with 17 bases between the two ends. The CDR3 region is CASTLGGTINYGYTF. CDR3 sequence (DNA): TGTGCCAGCACCCTAGGAGGGACGATCAACTATGGCTACACCTTC. Complete variable domain (other parts from reference TRBV5-4 and TRBJ1-2): ETGVTQSPTHLIKTRGQQVTLRCSSQSGHNTVSWYQQALGQGPQFIFQYYREEENGRGNFPPRFSGLQFPNYSSELNVNALELDDSALYLCASTLGGTINYGYTFGSGTRLTVV.

This chain links TRBV7-3 with TRBJ2-3, with 9 bases matching TRBD2. The CDR3 spans 17 residues. Trimming at V came to 2 bases and at J to 5 bases, leaving 11 bases not matched to a gene. Germline V gene data show CDR1 as SGHTA and CDR2 as FQGTGA. Written as DNA, the CDR3 is TGTGCCAGCAGCTTAGGCGTGGCGGGAGGGCCGAGAGATACGCAGTATTTT. It translates to CASSLGVAGGPRDTQYF.

This CDR3 is CASSTSGSSYNEQFF. The CDR3, as DNA: TGTGCCAGCAGCACCAGCGGGAGCTCCTACAATGAGCAGTTCTTC. This chain connects TRBV7-3 to TRBJ2-1; 8 bases align to TRBD2. Germline V lookup: CDR1 SGHTA, CDR2 FQGTGA. Unmatched junction bases numbered 3, after V lost 5 bases and J lost 0 bases. This CDR3 is built from 15 residues.

This clonotype was picked up a small number of times. V is TRBV19 and J is TRBJ1-2; TRBD1 aligns across 8 bases. The CDR3 covers 13 residues. V lost 5 bases, J lost 6 bases, and 5 bases stayed unmatched. Per germline, CDR1 LNHDA and CDR2 SQIVND (reference sequence). DNA of the CDR3: TGTGCCAGTAGTTCAGACAGGGGAGATGGCTACACCTTC. This gives the protein CASSSDRGDGYTF.

This clonotype was seen more than once but under ten times. V gene TRBV2 combines with J gene TRBJ2-1; TRBD2 aligns across 16 bases. Germline V gives CDR1 SNHLY, CDR2 FYNNEI. The CDR3 contains 17 residues. V trimming: 2 bases; J trimming: 8 bases; junction bases outside the gene matches: 6. CDR3 nucleotides: TGTGCCAGCAGTGAACTAGGGACTAGCGGGAGGGCCCATGAGCAGTTCTTC. Encoded protein: CASSELGTSGRAHEQFF.

A few counts support this clonotype. The chain employs TRBV28 and TRBJ1-5; TRBD1 agrees at 7 bases. Germline CDR1 is MDHEN and CDR2 is SYDVKM. CDR3 length: 16 residues. The trim removed 5 bases at V and 12 bases at J, leaving 19 bases unmatched. CDR3 loop: CASSINLIRGQKGQHF. The CDR3 region has the DNA TGTGCCAGCAGTATAAACCTGATCCGGGGACAGAAAGGCCAGCATTTT.

V and J are TRBV7-3 and TRBJ2-1; perhaps TRBD1 as D (7 bases). Germline assignment: CDR1 SGHTA and CDR2 FQGTGA. The CDR3 totals 16 residues. The V end was cut by 5 bases, the J end by 6 bases, with 20 bases between. The CDR3 coding sequence is TGTGCCAGCAGCCTTCTTGACAGGGAGGCAAGCAATGAGCAGTTCTTC. Translated: CASSLLDREASNEQFF.

This clonotype was found a few times. The rearrangement uses TRBV6-2 or TRBV6-3 and TRBJ2-1; the match to TRBD1 covers 11 bases. The CDR3 is 16 amino acids. The V gene end was trimmed by 5 bases and the J gene end by 10 bases; junction bases not matched to a gene: 13. Germline V gene data show CDR1 as MNHEY and CDR2 as SVGEGT. The CDR3 sequence: CASSDRTGGPIGEQFF. The CDR3 DNA sequence: TGTGCCAGCAGTGACAGGACAGGGGGCCCCATAGGGGAGCAGTTCTTC.

The table lists this clonotype with a few counts. CDR3 sequence: CASSFSSTNQETQYF. The CDR3 DNA follows: TGTGCCAGCAGCTTTAGTTCAACCAACCAAGAGACCCAGTACTTC. J is TRBJ2-5 and V is TRBV7-2; no clear D. V lost 3 bases, J lost 0 bases, and 11 bases lay in between. The length of the CDR3 is 15 residues. Germline CDR1 and CDR2: SGHTA and FQGNSA.

This chain uses TRBV7-2 with TRBJ2-1; D may be TRBD2 (6 bases). Trimming stripped 5 bases from V and 5 bases from J, with 25 bases between. This CDR3 spans 18 amino acids. CDR1 and CDR2 (germline): SGHTA, FQGNSA. CDR3 DNA: TGTGCCAGCAGCACCCCCTATGGGGGGAGGACGGATCACAATGAGCAGTTCTTC. It codes for CASSTPYGGRTDHNEQFF.

The chain employs TRBV7-3 and TRBJ2-4; maybe TRBD2 (6 bases). Germline-derived CDR1 and CDR2 are SGHTA and FQGTGA. Trimming left V 5 bases short and J 6 bases short, with 11 bases between. The CDR3 sequence is 13 residues long. CDR3: CASSQAGGNIQYF. CDR3 DNA: TGTGCCAGCAGCCAAGCGGGTGGAAACATTCAGTACTTC.

The chain carries TRBV20-1 and TRBJ2-5, with 8 bases that match TRBD2. The CDR3 is made up of 14 amino acids. The V gene's germline CDR1 is DFQATT and CDR2 SNEGSKA (reference sequence). V lost 5 bases, J lost 2 bases, and 7 bases stayed unmatched. This CDR3 reads CSARGLAPQETQYF. The CDR3 DNA is TGCAGTGCTCGAGGACTAGCCCCTCAAGAGACCCAGTACTTC.

The rearrangement joins TRBV6-1 to TRBJ2-3; 10 nucleotides match TRBD2. This CDR3 is built from 15 residues. CDR1 and CDR2 from the germline V gene are MNHNS and SASEGT. The trim removed 6 bases at V and 2 bases at J, leaving 5 bases unmatched. CDR3 DNA: TGTGCCAGCAGACGGGGACTAGCGACCACAGATACGCAGTATTTT. Its protein is CASRRGLATTDTQYF.

This clonotype was counted a few times. The chain is built from TRBV7-9 and TRBJ2-3, with 7 bases aligning to TRBD2. Trimming took 0 bases from V and 4 from J; bases not matched to a gene: 4. CDR1 and CDR2 (germline): SEHNR, FQNEAQ (reference sequence). CDR3 length: 15 residues. CDR3 DNA: TGTGCCAGCAGCTTAGCGGGAGGGCCCCCAGATACGCAGTATTTT. This gives the protein CASSLAGGPPDTQYF.